A single sample gave rise to the 25 T cell receptor beta chains below, sequenced in a study of T cell responses to AZD1222 COVID-19 vaccine. The data were produced by immunoSEQ multiplex PCR, yet TCRdb's version contains in-frame clones alone and is incomplete. This table holds 150,000 or so clones, 80% to 95% found once. Sample: peripheral blood, taken on day 0 of AZD1222 vaccination. The receptors stem from an adult in good health.

V gene TRBV6-6 combines with J gene TRBJ1-5, with unresolved D. Trimming left V 5 bases short and J 4 bases short, with 21 bases between. Germline V gene data show CDR1 as MNHNY and CDR2 as SVGAGI (reference sequence). The length of the CDR3 is 17 residues. The CDR3 protein is CASSRKPASIRNQPQHF. The CDR3 DNA reads TGTGCCAGCAGTCGTAAGCCAGCCAGTATAAGGAATCAGCCCCAGCATTTT.

The J gene is TRBJ1-1, the V gene TRBV11-3, with unresolved D. The ends were cut back, 0 bases at V and 5 bases at J, with 16 bases in the middle. CDR1 is SGHNT, CDR2 YENEEA, per germline. This CDR3 has 16 residues. The CDR3: CASSLDGREGKTEAFF. The CDR3 DNA sequence: TGTGCCAGCAGCTTAGATGGAAGGGAGGGTAAGACTGAAGCTTTCTTT.

V gene TRBV11-2 combines with J gene TRBJ2-3; a weak D match, TRBD1 (5 bases). CDR1 SGHAT and CDR2 FQNNGV come from the germline V gene. This CDR3 has 13 amino acids. V shed 1 base and J shed 3 bases, with 5 bases lying between them. In DNA, the CDR3 is TGTGCCAGCAGCTTAGCAGGGACAGATACGCAGTATTTT. Its translation is CASSLAGTDTQYF. Together with reference TRBV11-2 and TRBJ2-3, the CDR3 gives the full variable domain: EAGVAQSPRYKIIEKRQSVAFWCNPISGHATLYWYQQILGQGPKLLIQFQNNGVVDDSQLPKDRFSAERLKGVDSTLKIQPAKLEDSAVYLCASSLAGTDTQYFGPGTRLTVL.

This clone was counted once. As DNA, the CDR3 is TGTGCCAGCAGCTTAGCCCGGGACCATAGCACAGATACGCAGTATTTT. The encoded protein is CASSLARDHSTDTQYF. The chain recombines TRBV7-2 with TRBJ2-3; D may correspond to TRBD1 or TRBD2 (5 bases each). Germline loops: CDR1 SGHTA, CDR2 FQGNSA. The length of the CDR3 is 16 residues. V was clipped by 0 bases and J by 0 bases, with 10 bases between them.

This clone was recorded once. The chain combines TRBV28 with TRBJ1-2, with D possibly matching TRBD1 (6 bases). CDR3 length: 15 residues. Trimming removed 5 bases at V and 6 bases at J, with 19 bases between. Per germline, CDR1 MDHEN and CDR2 SYDVKM. The chain's CDR3 is CASSPFIQGSDGYTF. CDR3 coding DNA: TGTGCCAGCAGTCCATTTATTCAGGGGAGCGATGGCTACACCTTC.

This chain links TRBV15 with TRBJ2-1; 12 bases align to TRBD2. Germline CDR1 and CDR2: LNHNV and YYDKDF (reference sequence). V dropped 4 bases and J dropped 4; count of bases not matched to a gene: 5. This CDR3 region has 16 residues. The CDR3 DNA reads TGTGCCACCAGCAAAATAGGGACTAGCGGGTACAATGAGCAGTTCTTC. Translation gives CATSKIGTSGYNEQFF.

The chain uses TRBV4-2 and TRBJ2-4, with TRBD2 matching 11 bases. From germline, CDR1 is LGHNA and CDR2 YNFKEQ. V lost 0 bases, J lost 7 bases, and 17 bases stayed unmatched. This CDR3 region has 20 residues. CDR3 loop: CASSQDKTSGGSYTGNIQYF. The CDR3 DNA is TGTGCCAGCAGCCAAGATAAAACTAGCGGGGGCTCCTACACCGGGAACATTCAGTACTTC.

The V call is TRBV5-5, the J call TRBJ1-5; tentatively, D is TRBD1 (6 bases). The V and J ends lost 2 bases and 4 bases respectively, with 10 bases between them. This CDR3 has 14 amino acids. Germline CDR1 and CDR2: SGHKS and YYEKEE (reference sequence). In DNA, the CDR3 is TGTGCCAGCAGCTTCCAGGGGACGAATCAGCCCCAGCATTTT. Translated, it gives CASSFQGTNQPQHF.

Comments on this clone: The sample has other DNA sequences that encode this CDR3 too. The rearrangement uses TRBV5-4 and TRBJ2-5; 7 nucleotides match TRBD2. The CDR3 runs 15 residues. V shed 4 bases, J shed 2 bases, and the junction held 8 bases outside the gene matches. The V gene's germline CDR1 is SGHNT and CDR2 YYREEE (reference sequence). CDR3 nucleotides: TGTGCCAGCAGCCCGGGAGGAGGAGGGCAAGAGACCCAGTACTTC. Translation gives CASSPGGGGQETQYF.

Here the CDR3 DNA reads TGCGCCAGCAGCTGGAGGGGACAGCTTAATTCACCCCTCCACTTT. This sequence encodes CASSWRGQLNSPLHF. This sequence joins TRBV5-1 and TRBJ1-6, with TRBD1 matching 7 bases. The ends lost 3 bases at V and 6 bases at J; junction bases unmatched: 6. Germline-derived CDR1 and CDR2 are SGHRS and YFSETQ. The CDR3 loop spans 15 amino acids.

The chain links TRBV12-3 or TRBV12-4 to TRBJ2-1; no reliable D call. V lost 1 base and J 15 bases, leaving 13 bases between the germline ends. This CDR3 has 12 residues. CDR3 region: CASSLEGWTGFF. The CDR3 DNA reads TGTGCCAGCAGTTTAGAGGGTTGGACCGGGTTCTTC.

The rearrangement uses TRBV6-5 and TRBJ2-3; TRBD2 matches 9 bases. CDR3 size: 15 residues. Trimming removed 2 bases from V and 6 bases from J; junction bases left unmatched: 6. The germline V gene encodes CDR1 MNHEY and CDR2 SVGAGI. CDR3 region: CASSYGREGADTQYF. The CDR3 bases are TGTGCCAGCAGTTACGGGCGGGAGGGGGCGGATACGCAGTATTTT.

The CDR3 sequence: CASSFSTGTNEKLFF. CDR3 in DNA: TGTGCCAGCAGCTTCTCAACAGGGACAAATGAAAAACTGTTTTTT. The chain has TRBV11-2 and TRBJ1-4; perhaps TRBD1 as D (6 bases). Germline values: CDR1 SGHAT, CDR2 FQNNGV. The V and J ends lost 3 bases and 5 bases respectively, with 13 bases between them. The CDR3 runs to 15 residues.

This chain joins TRBV3-1 (or the pseudogene TRBV3-2) and TRBJ1-3; possible D gene TRBD1, 5 bases. CDR1 LGHDT and CDR2 YNNKEL come from the germline V gene (reference sequence). This CDR3 region has 15 residues. Trimming stripped 1 base from V and 4 bases from J, with 11 bases between. The CDR3 bases are TGTGCCAGCAGCCAAGCTCAGGGATGGGGAAACACCATATATTTT. This sequence encodes CASSQAQGWGNTIYF.

The chain joins TRBV10-3 to TRBJ2-5; D is tentatively TRBD1 or TRBD2 (5 bases each). Per germline, CDR1 ENHRY and CDR2 SYGVKD. The CDR3 consists of 13 residues. Trimming took off 5 bases at V and 3 bases at J, with 10 bases between the two ends. The CDR3 is CAISRGDEETQYF. CDR3 nucleotides: TGTGCCATCAGTAGAGGGGATGAAGAGACCCAGTACTTC.

The V call is TRBV11-3, the J call TRBJ2-7; either TRBD1 or TRBD2 may fit D (5 bases each). V gave up 3 bases and J gave up 7 bases, with 7 bases separating them. The CDR3 covers 11 residues. From germline, CDR1 is SGHNT and CDR2 YENEEA. CDR3 nucleotide sequence: TGTGCCAGCAGCTTGGGGGAAGAGCAGTACTTC. It translates to CASSLGEEQYF.

The genes are TRBV5-1 and TRBJ2-7; 8 bases are shared with TRBD2. After removal of 0 bases from V and 0 bases from J, the junction contained 11 bases not matched to a gene. The length of the CDR3 is 18 residues. Looked up from germline, CDR1 is SGHRS and CDR2 is YFSETQ. CDR3 in amino acids: CASSLGYQREYNSYEQYF. Written as DNA, the CDR3 is TGCGCCAGCAGCTTGGGCTACCAGCGGGAGTACAACTCCTACGAGCAGTACTTC.

The sample holds one count of this clone. J is TRBJ1-3 and V is TRBV9, with D unclear. V was trimmed by 0 bases and J by 2 bases, leaving 9 bases between them. The CDR3 contains 15 residues. The germline CDR1 and CDR2 sequences are SGDLS and YYNGEE. The DNA of the CDR3 is TGTGCCAGCAGCGTAGGCGGGAATACTGGAAACACCATATATTTT. This codes for CASSVGGNTGNTIYF. Supplemented by reference TRBV9 and TRBJ1-3, the full variable domain reads DSGVTQTPKHLITATGQRVTLRCSPRSGDLSVYWYQQSLDQGLQFLIQYYNGEERAKGNILERFSAQQFPDLHSELNLSSLELGDSALYFCASSVGGNTGNTIYFGEGSWLTVV.

The chain uses TRBV27 and TRBJ1-1; D not certain. V dropped 6 bases and J dropped 4 bases, with 12 bases sitting between them. The germline gives CDR1 MNHEY, CDR2 SMNVEV (reference sequence). The CDR3 contains 13 residues. CDR3 sequence: CASRIWGGTEAFF. CDR3 coding DNA: TGTGCCAGCAGAATATGGGGAGGCACTGAAGCTTTCTTT.

The J gene is TRBJ2-5, the V gene TRBV3-1 (or the pseudogene TRBV3-2), with unresolved D. This CDR3 is 13 amino acids long. Germline CDR1 and CDR2: LGHDT and YNNKEL (reference sequence). The V end lost 4 bases, the J end lost 4 bases, and 10 bases lay between the germline ends. The CDR3 DNA reads TGTGCCAGCAGCCGCAGGCCTGGAGAGACCCAGTACTTC. Its protein is CASSRRPGETQYF.

The chain has TRBV10-3 and TRBJ1-2, with TRBD1 identical over 7 bases. J was trimmed by 12 bases and V by 3 bases; bases with no gene match: 4. The CDR3 sequence is 11 residues long. Germline CDR1 is ENHRY and CDR2 is SYGVKD. The CDR3 DNA is TGTGCCATCAGTGAATCAGGGGGGCACACCTTC. Translated: CAISESGGHTF.

J is TRBJ1-6 and V is TRBV5-8; D is ambiguous. The CDR3 spans 12 residues. Trimming pared 2 bases from V and 10 bases from J, leaving 7 bases between. CDR1 and CDR2 from the germline V gene are SGHTS and YDEGEE. CDR3 residues: CASSLYPSPLHF. The CDR3 nucleotides read TGTGCCAGCAGCTTATACCCCTCACCCCTCCACTTT.

V and J are TRBV5-1 and TRBJ2-3, with 9 positions matching TRBD2. This CDR3 is 17 amino acids long. Germline-derived CDR1 and CDR2 are SGHRS and YFSETQ. V shed 0 bases, J shed 6 bases, and the junction held 11 bases outside the gene matches. The CDR3 DNA reads TGCGCCAGCAGCTTGGCCGTGGCGGGGGGGCCCAGGGATACGCAGTATTTT. As protein: CASSLAVAGGPRDTQYF.

The CDR3 DNA follows: TGTGCCAGCAGCCCTGGGGGGGAGGGCTACGAGCAGTACTTC. Encoded protein: CASSPGGEGYEQYF. This sequence joins TRBV9 and TRBJ2-7; 7 nucleotides line up with TRBD2. The V and J ends lost 4 bases and 3 bases, in that order; junction bases with no gene match: 7. CDR3 length equals 14 residues. Germline CDR1 reads SGDLS; CDR2 reads YYNGEE.

The gene calls are TRBV7-9 and TRBJ2-7; perhaps TRBD2 as D (6 bases). CDR3 length equals 15 residues. V lost 4 bases and J lost 3, with 16 bases in between. Germline V gene lookup returns CDR1 SEHNR and CDR2 FQNEAQ (reference sequence). The CDR3 DNA follows: TGTGCCAGCAGCTCACTGGAGGAGGGGAGCTACGAGCAGTACTTC. Amino acid sequence: CASSSLEEGSYEQYF. The full variable domain, with the rest looked up from reference TRBV7-9 and TRBJ2-7, is DTGVSQNPRHKITKRGQNVTFRCDPISEHNRLYWYRQTLGQGPEFLTYFQNEAQLEKSRLLSDRFSAERPKGSFSTLEIQRTEQGDSAMYLCASSSLEEGSYEQYFGPGTRLTVT.